These 2 T cell receptor beta chains came from one sample sequenced in a study of T cells in localized non-small cell lung cancer. The data were produced by immunoSEQ multiplex PCR, yet TCRdb's version contains in-frame clones alone and is incomplete. The table records under 35,000 clones, 78% of them present only once. Sample: peripheral blood, taken before any cancer treatment. These receptors came from a male donor older than 55 with stage II squamous cell lung carcinoma.

In DNA, the CDR3 is TGTGCCAGCAGCTTGGGGGGACAGGGTATTTACGAGCAGTACTTC. Translating gives CASSLGGQGIYEQYF. The chain combines TRBV5-6 with TRBJ2-7, with TRBD1 matching 9 bases. The CDR3 is 15 residues long. The junction had 5 bases not matched to a gene; V was cut back by 0 bases and J by 4 bases. Germline-derived CDR1 and CDR2 are SGHDT and YYEEEE.

The chain recombines TRBV11-2 with TRBJ2-1; the match to TRBD2 covers 11 bases. CDR1 is SGHAT, CDR2 FQNNGV, per germline. This CDR3 is built from 16 residues. J gave up 7 bases and V 5 bases, and 10 bases lay outside the gene matches. The CDR3 here is CASSAGLAEGENEQFF. The CDR3 DNA sequence: TGTGCCAGCAGCGCGGGACTAGCGGAGGGCGAGAATGAGCAGTTCTTC.